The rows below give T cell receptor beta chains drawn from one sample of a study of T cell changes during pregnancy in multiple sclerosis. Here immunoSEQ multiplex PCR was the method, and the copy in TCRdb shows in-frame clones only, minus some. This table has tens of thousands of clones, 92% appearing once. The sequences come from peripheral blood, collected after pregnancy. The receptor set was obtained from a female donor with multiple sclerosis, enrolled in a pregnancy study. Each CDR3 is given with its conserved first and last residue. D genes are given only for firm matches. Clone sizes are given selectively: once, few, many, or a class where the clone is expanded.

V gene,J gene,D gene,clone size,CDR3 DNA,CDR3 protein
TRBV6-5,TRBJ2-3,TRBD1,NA,TGTGCCAGCAGTCGACAGGGGAGCACAGATACGCAGTATTTT,CASSRQGSTDTQYF
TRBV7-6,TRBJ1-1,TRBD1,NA,TGTGCCAGCAGCACATACAGGGGCCGCGCCAATGAAGCTTTCTTT,CASSTYRGRANEAFF
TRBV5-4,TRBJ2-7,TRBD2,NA,TGTGCCAGCAGCTGGGGACTAGCGGGAAACGAGCAGTACTTC,CASSWGLAGNEQYF
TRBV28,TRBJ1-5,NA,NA,TGTGCCAGCACCTTGCCACGGGGGGGATATAGCAATCAGCCCCAGCATTTT,CASTLPRGGYSNQPQHF
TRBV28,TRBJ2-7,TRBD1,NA,TGTGCCAGCAGTTCGGGCAGGGGGCTGGATTGGCAGTACTTC,CASSSGRGLDWQYF
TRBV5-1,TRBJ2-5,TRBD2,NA,TGCGCCAGCAGCCTGGAGGGACTAGAGGAAGAAGAGACCCAGTACTTC,CASSLEGLEEEETQYF
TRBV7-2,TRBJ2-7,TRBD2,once,TGTGCCAGCAGCTTCAGACTAGCCGGCGAGCAGTACTTC,CASSFRLAGEQYF
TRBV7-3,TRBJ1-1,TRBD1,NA,TGTGCCAGCAGCCCGGACAGGGGGTCCCCTGAAGCTTTCTTT,CASSPDRGSPEAFF
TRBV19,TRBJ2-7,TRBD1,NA,TGTGCCAGTAGTACGGAAGGGACAGCCCGGTACTTC,CASSTEGTARYF
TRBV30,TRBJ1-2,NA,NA,TGTGCCTGGAGTGCGGGTAGGGGCTACACCTTC,CAWSAGRGYTF
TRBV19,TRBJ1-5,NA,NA,TGTGCCAGTAGTGACCCAGGGTACAGCAATCAGCCCCAGCATTTT,CASSDPGYSNQPQHF
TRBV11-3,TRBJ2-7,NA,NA,TGTGCCAGCAGCTTAGATCGCCAGGAGCAGTACTTC,CASSLDRQEQYF
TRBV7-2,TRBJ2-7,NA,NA,TGTGCCAGCAGCTTAGTTGACTGGCCCGAGCAGTACTTC,CASSLVDWPEQYF
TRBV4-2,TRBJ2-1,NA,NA,TGTGCCAGCAGCCAAGAGAGCGACAGAACTTCCTACAATGAGCAGTTCTTC,CASSQESDRTSYNEQFF
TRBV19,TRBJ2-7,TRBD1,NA,TGTGCCAGCTCGGAATGGACAGGGCGAACCTACGAGCAGTACTTC,CASSEWTGRTYEQYF
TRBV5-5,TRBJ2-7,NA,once,TGTGCCAGCAGCTTGGGGTCGGGGATAGGCTACGAGCAGTACTTC,CASSLGSGIGYEQYF
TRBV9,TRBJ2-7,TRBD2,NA,TGTGCCAGCAGTGGGACTAGCGGGAAATTTAACTACGAGCAGTACTTC,CASSGTSGKFNYEQYF
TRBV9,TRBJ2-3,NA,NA,TGTGCCAGCAGCGTAGATGTGGGAAGCTTCGTAGGGGCAGATACGCAGTATTTT,CASSVDVGSFVGADTQYF
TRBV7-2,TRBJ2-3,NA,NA,TGTGCCAGCAGCTTATACGGGAGTAATACAGATACGCAGTATTTT,CASSLYGSNTDTQYF
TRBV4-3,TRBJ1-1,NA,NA,TGCGCCAGCAGCCAAGGGCAGGCGGGGCACACTGAAGCTTTCTTT,CASSQGQAGHTEAFF
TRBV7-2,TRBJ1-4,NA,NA,TGTGCCAGCAGCTTTTACTCGAGTGCAACTAATGAAAAACTGTTTTTT,CASSFYSSATNEKLFF
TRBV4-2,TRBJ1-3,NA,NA,TGTGCCAGCAGCCAAGGTGGACAGCGAAACACCATATATTTT,CASSQGGQRNTIYF
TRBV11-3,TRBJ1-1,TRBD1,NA,TGTGCCAGCAGCCCAGGACAGGGACGATACACTGAAGCTTTCTTT,CASSPGQGRYTEAFF
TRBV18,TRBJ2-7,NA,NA,TGTGCCAGCTCACAAAGGACTTCCACCTCCTACGAGCAGTACTTC,CASSQRTSTSYEQYF
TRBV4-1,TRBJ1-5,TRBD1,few,TGCGCCAGCAGCCCTACAGGGGTTTCCAATCAGCCCCAGCATTTT,CASSPTGVSNQPQHF
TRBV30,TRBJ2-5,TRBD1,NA,TGTGCCTGGGGGGCAGGGGGCTTAGAGACCCAGTACTTC,CAWGAGGLETQYF
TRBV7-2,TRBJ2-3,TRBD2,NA,TGTGCCAGCAGCGTTTACTTAGCGGGAGCGTCAGATACGCAGTATTTT,CASSVYLAGASDTQYF
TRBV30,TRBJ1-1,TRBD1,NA,TGTGCCTGGACGACAGGGTTGACTGAAGCTTTCTTT,CAWTTGLTEAFF
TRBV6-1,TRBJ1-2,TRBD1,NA,TGTGCCAGCAGCACTCAGGGGGCTGGCTATGGCTACACCTTC,CASSTQGAGYGYTF
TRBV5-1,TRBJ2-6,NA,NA,TGCGCCAGCAGCTCAGGGGGGTACTCTGGGGCCAACGTCCTGACTTTC,CASSSGGYSGANVLTF
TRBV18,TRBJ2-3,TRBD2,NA,TGTGCCAGCTCACCACCGTACGGTGGGACTAGATCATATTTT,CASSPPYGGTRSYF
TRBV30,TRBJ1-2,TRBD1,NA,TGTGCCTGGAGTGTACGGTTGGGCAGGGGGTTTTGGTATGGCTACACCTTC,CAWSVRLGRGFWYGYTF
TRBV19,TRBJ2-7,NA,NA,TGTGCCAGTAGTATCGGAGGGATGGGGATCTACGAGCAGTACTTC,CASSIGGMGIYEQYF
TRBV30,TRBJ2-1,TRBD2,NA,TGTGCCTGGAGTGGGACTAGCGGGAGGGGAAATGAGCAGTTCTTC,CAWSGTSGRGNEQFF
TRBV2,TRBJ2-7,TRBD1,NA,TGTGCCAGCACAGGCAGGACAGGGGGCCCGAGCGAGCAGTACTTC,CASTGRTGGPSEQYF
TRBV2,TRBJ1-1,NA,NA,TGTGCCAGCAGTGAGGGCCGCAGGCCCACTGAAGCTTTCTTT,CASSEGRRPTEAFF
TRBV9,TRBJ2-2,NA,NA,TGTGCCAGCAGCCTGGGACACCTCAACACCGGGGAGCTGTTTTTT,CASSLGHLNTGELFF
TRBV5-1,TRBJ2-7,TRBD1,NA,TGCGCCAGCAGCTTGTCGACAGGGTCGGTCGAGCAGTACTTC,CASSLSTGSVEQYF
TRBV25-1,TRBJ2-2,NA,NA,TGTGCCAGCAGTGAATACGGGTTCGCGAACACCGGGGAGCTGTTTTTT,CASSEYGFANTGELFF
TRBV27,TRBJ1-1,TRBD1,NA,TGTGCCAGCAGTTTAGGGGCGGGACAGGGGGCGCGGAACACTGAAGCTTTCTTT,CASSLGAGQGARNTEAFF